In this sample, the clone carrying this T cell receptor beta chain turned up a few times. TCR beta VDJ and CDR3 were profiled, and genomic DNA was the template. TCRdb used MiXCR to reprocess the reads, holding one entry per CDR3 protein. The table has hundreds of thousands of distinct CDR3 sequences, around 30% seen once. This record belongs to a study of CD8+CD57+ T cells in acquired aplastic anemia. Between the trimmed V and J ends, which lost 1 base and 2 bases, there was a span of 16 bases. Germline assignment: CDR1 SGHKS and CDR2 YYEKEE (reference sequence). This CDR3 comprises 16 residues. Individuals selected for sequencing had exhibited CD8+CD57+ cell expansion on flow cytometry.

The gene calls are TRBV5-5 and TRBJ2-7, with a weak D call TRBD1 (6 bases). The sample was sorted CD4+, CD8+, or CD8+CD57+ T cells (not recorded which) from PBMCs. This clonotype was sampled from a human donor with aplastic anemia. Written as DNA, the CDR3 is TGTGCCAGCAGCTTGTTCCCAGGGGCTACCACCTACGAGCAGTACTTC. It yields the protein CASSLFPGATTYEQYF.